This TCR beta chain was found in a study of molecular identifiers for immune sequencing clone quantification. At the level of the study: RNA from approximately 20,000 or 98,000 naive CD8 cells was split five ways in replicates, with four sequenced. Study results and caveats: Amid one million naive cells, spiked Jurkat TCR RNA from one cell was reportedly still detectable. In naive cells, under 1% of molecules belonged to clones above 20 RNA copies, against over 98% in effector cells.

The use of previously described methods and listed TCR primers produced the bulk TCR libraries. TCRdb passed the PCR reads through MiXCR, listing each CDR3 protein once. This sample has some 96,000 distinct CDR3 sequences; less than 25% occur once, and the top ten carry more than 0.8%. To note about this clonotype: Its antigen is as yet unknown. A read error may produce the germline difference seen at one junction end.

The sample consisted of naive CD8+ T cells from blood, with Jurkat cell RNA spiked in. Subset indicated: FACS-sorted CD8+CD4-CCR7+CD45RA+ naive T cells. The receptor was isolated from a human donor in good health. Some libraries in this study had Jurkat cell RNA spiked in.

Here the CDR3 reads CASSHDRNEQYF. As DNA, the CDR3 is TGTGCTAGCAGCCACGACAGGAACGAGCAGTACTTC. V usage is TRBV7-7 and J usage is TRBJ2-7; D is perhaps TRBD1 (6 bases). CDR1 is SSHAT, CDR2 FNYEAQ, per germline (reference sequence). The CDR3 has 12 residues.